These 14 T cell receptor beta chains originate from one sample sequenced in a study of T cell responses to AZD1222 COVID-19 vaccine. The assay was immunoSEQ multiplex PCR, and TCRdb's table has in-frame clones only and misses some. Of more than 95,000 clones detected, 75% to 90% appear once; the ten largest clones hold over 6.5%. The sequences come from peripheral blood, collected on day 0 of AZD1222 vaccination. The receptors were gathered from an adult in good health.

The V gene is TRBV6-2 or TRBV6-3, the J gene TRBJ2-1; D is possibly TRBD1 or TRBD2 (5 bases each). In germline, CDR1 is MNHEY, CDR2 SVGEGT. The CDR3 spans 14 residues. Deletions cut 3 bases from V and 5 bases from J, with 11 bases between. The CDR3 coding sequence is TGTGCCAGCAGTTATGGTGGGGACCACAATGAGCAGTTCTTC. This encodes CASSYGGDHNEQFF.

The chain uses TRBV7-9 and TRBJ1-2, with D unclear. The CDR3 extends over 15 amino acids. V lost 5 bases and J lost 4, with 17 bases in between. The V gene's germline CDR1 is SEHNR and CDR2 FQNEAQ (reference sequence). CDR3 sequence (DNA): TGTGCCAGCAGCGCCGTGAGGGTGACGGTCTATGGCTACACCTTC. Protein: CASSAVRVTVYGYTF. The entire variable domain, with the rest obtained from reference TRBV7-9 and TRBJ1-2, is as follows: DTGVSQNPRHKITKRGQNVTFRCDPISEHNRLYWYRQTLGQGPEFLTYFQNEAQLEKSRLLSDRFSAERPKGSFSTLEIQRTEQGDSAMYLCASSAVRVTVYGYTFGSGTRLTVV.

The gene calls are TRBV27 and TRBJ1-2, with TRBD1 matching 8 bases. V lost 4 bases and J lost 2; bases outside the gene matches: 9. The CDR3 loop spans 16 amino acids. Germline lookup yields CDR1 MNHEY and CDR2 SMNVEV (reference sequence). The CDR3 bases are TGTGCCAGCAGTTCTCTATGGGACAGGATAAACTATGGCTACACCTTC. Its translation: CASSSLWDRINYGYTF.

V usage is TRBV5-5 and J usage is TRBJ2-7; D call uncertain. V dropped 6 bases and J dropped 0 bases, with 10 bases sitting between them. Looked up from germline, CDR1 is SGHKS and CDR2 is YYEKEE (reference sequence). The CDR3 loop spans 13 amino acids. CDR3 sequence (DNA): TGTGCCAGCATGCCTTCCAGCTCCTACGAGCAGTACTTC. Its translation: CASMPSSSYEQYF.

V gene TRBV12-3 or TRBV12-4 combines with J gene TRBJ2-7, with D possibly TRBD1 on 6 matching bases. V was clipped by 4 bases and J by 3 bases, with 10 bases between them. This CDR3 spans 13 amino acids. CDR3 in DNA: TGTGCCAGCAGTTCACCGACAGGCTACGAGCAGTACTTC. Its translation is CASSSPTGYEQYF.

DNA for the CDR3: TGTGCCAGCAGCCAAGGGACTATCCAAGAGACCCAGTACTTC. Protein product: CASSQGTIQETQYF. The rearrangement uses TRBV4-2 and TRBJ2-5; tentative D call: TRBD2 (6 bases). Germline assignment: CDR1 LGHNA and CDR2 YNFKEQ. With 1 base removed from V and 1 base from J, the gap between germline ends came to 7 bases. The CDR3 extends over 14 amino acids.

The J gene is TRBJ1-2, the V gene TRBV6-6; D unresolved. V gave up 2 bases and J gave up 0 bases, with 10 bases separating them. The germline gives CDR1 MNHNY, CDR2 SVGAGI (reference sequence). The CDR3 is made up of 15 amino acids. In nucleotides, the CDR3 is TGTGCCAGCAGTTACGAGCCGTACACTAACTATGGCTACACCTTC. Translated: CASSYEPYTNYGYTF.

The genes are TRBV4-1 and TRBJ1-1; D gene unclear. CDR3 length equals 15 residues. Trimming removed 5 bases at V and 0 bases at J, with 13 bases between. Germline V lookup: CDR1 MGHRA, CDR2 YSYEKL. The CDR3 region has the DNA TGCGCCAGCAGCTCCACCGGGGTATTGAACACTGAAGCTTTCTTT. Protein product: CASSSTGVLNTEAFF.

CDR3 residues: CASSQEPGQGFREQYF. In DNA, the CDR3 is TGCGCCAGCAGCCAAGAACCCGGGCAGGGATTTAGGGAGCAGTACTTC. The rearrangement uses TRBV4-3 and TRBJ2-7; D is possibly TRBD1 (5 bases). Trimming removed 0 bases at V and 7 bases at J, with 19 bases between. Germline values: CDR1 LGHNA, CDR2 YSLEER. This CDR3 has 16 amino acids.

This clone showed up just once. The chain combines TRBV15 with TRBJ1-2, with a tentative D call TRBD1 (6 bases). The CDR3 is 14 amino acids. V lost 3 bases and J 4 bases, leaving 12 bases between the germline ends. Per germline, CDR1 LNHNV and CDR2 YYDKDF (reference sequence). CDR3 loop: CATSRPSTGYGYTF. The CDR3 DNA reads TGTGCCACCAGCAGGCCATCGACAGGCTATGGCTACACCTTC. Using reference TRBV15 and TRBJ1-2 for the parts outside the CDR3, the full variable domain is DAMVIQNPRYQVTQFGKPVTLSCSQTLNHNVMYWYQQKSSQAPKLLFHYYDKDFNNEADTPDNFQSRRPNTSFCFLDIRSPGLGDTAMYLCATSRPSTGYGYTFGSGTRLTVV.

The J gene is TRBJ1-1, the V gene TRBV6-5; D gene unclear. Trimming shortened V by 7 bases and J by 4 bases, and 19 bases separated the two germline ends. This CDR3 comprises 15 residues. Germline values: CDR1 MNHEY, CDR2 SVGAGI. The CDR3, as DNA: TGTGCCAGCAAAATATCGTTCCTTCAGATCACTGAAGCTTTCTTT. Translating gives CASKISFLQITEAFF.

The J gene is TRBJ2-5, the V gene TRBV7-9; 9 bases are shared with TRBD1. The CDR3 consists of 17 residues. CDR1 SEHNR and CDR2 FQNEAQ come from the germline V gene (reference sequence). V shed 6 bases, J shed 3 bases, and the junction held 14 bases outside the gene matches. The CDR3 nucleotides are TGTGCCAGCAGTCCAACCCCGGGACAGGGTACCGAAGAGACCCAGTACTTC. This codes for CASSPTPGQGTEETQYF.

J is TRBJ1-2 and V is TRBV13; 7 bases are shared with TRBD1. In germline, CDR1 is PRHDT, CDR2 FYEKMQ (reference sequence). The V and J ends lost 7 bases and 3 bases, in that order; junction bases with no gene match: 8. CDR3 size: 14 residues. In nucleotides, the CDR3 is TGTGCCAGCAAGGGGGCGGGACTTGACTATGGCTACACCTTC. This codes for CASKGAGLDYGYTF.

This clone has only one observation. The CDR3 region has the DNA TGTGCCACCAGTGCCCGGGACGAGACGGATGATACGCAGTATTTT. This sequence encodes CATSARDETDDTQYF. The J gene is TRBJ2-3, the V gene TRBV24-1; D is tentatively TRBD1 or TRBD2 (5 bases each). Germline V gene sequence: CDR1 KGHDR, CDR2 SFDVKD. V was clipped by 5 bases and J by 6 bases, with 17 bases between them. There are 15 residues in the CDR3.